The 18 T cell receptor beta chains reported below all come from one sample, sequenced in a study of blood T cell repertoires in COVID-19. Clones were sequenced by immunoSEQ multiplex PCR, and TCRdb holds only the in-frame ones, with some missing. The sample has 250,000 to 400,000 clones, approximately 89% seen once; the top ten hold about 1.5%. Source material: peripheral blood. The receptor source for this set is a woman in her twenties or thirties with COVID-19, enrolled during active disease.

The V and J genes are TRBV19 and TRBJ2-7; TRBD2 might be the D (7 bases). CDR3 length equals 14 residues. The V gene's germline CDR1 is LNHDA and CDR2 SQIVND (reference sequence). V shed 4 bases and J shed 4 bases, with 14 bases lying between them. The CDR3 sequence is CASSSAGADYEQYV. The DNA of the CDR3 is TGTGCCAGTAGTAGCGCGGGGGCCGATTACGAGCAGTACGTC.

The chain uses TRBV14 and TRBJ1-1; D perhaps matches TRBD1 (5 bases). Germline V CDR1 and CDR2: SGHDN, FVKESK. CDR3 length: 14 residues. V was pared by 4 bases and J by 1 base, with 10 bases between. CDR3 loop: CASSPQRGNTEAFF. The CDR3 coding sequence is TGTGCCAGCAGCCCACAAAGGGGGAACACTGAAGCTTTCTTT. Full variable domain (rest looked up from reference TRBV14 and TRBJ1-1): EAGVTQFPSHSVIEKGQTVTLRCDPISGHDNLYWYRRVMGKEIKFLLHFVKESKQDESGMPNNRFLAERTGGTYSTLKVQPAELEDSGVYFCASSPQRGNTEAFFGQGTRLTVV.

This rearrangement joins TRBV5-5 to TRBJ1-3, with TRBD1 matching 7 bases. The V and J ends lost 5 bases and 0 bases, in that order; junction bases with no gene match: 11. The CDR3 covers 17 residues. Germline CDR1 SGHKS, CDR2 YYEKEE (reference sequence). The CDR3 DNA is TGTGCCAGCAGACCGTACCCGACAGGGAACTCTGGAAACACCATATATTTT. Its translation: CASRPYPTGNSGNTIYF.

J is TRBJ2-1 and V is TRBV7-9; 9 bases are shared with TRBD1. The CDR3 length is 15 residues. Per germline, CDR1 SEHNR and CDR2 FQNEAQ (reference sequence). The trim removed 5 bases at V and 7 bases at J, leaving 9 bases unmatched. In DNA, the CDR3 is TGTGCCAGCAGCCCGACAGGGGGATTCAGGAATGAGCAGTTCTTC. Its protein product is CASSPTGGFRNEQFF.

The CDR3 region has the DNA TGTGCCAGTAGTCCGCAGGTAAACCTCGAGGGGCCCCAGCATTTT. Translation: CASSPQVNLEGPQHF. The chain joins TRBV19 to TRBJ1-5; D call uncertain. The CDR3 has 15 residues. V lost 5 bases and J lost 9, with 20 bases in between. Germline CDR1 is LNHDA and CDR2 is SQIVND (reference sequence).

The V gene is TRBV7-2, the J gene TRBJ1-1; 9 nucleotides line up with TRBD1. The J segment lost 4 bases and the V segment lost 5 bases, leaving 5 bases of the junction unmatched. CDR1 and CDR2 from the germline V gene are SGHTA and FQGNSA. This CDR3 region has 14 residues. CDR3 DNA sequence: TGTGCCAGCAGCCAACAGGGGGCTACCACTGAAGCTTTCTTT. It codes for CASSQQGATTEAFF.

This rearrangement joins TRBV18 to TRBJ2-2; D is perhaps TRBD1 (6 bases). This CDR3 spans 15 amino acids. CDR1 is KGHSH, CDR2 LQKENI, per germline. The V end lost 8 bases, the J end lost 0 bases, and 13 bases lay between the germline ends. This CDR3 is CASTQGYANTGELFF. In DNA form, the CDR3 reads TGTGCCAGCACCCAGGGGTACGCGAACACCGGGGAGCTGTTTTTT.

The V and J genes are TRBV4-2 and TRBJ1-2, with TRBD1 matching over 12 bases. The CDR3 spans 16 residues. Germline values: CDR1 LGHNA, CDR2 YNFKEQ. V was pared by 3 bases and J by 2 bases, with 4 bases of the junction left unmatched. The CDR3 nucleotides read TGTGCCAGCAGCCACGCCGGGACAGGGGGCAACTATGGCTACACCTTC. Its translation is CASSHAGTGGNYGYTF.

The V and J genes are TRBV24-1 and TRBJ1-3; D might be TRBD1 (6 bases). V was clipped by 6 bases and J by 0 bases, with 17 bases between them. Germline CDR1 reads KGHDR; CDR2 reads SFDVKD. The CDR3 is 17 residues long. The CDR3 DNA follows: TGTGCCACCAGTCCCGCCCCAGGGGATCGCTCTGGAAACACCATATATTTT. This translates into CATSPAPGDRSGNTIYF.

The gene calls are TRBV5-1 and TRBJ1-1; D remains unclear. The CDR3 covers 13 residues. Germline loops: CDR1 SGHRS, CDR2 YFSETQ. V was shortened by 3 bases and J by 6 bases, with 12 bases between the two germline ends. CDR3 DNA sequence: TGCGCCAGCAGCTGGGCGGGGATGGCTGAAGCTTTCTTT. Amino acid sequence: CASSWAGMAEAFF.

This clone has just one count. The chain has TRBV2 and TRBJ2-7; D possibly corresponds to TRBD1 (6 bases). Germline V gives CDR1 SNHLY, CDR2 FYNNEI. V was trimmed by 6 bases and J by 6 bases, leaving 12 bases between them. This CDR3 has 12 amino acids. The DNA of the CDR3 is TGTGCCAGCAGCTTACAGGGCATCGAGCAGTACTTC. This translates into CASSLQGIEQYF. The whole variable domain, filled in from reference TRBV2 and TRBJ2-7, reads EPEVTQTPSHQVTQMGQEVILRCVPISNHLYFYWYRQILGQKVEFLVSFYNNEISEKSEIFDDQFSVERPDGSNFTLKIRSTKLEDSAMYFCASSLQGIEQYFGPGTRLTVT.

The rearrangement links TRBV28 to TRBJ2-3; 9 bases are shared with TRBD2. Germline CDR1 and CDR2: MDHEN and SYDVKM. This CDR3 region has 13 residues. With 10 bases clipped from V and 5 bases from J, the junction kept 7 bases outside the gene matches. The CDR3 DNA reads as TGTGCCACCTCTAGCGGGGCGGGAGATACGCAGTATTTT. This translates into CATSSGAGDTQYF.

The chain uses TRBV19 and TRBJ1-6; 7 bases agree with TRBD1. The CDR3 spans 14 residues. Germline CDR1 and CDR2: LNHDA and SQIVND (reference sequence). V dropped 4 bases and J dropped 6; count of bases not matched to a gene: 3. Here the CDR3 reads CASSTTGVNSPLHF. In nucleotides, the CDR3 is TGTGCCAGTAGTACAACAGGGGTTAATTCACCCCTCCACTTT. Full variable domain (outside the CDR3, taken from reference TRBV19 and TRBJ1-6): DGGITQSPKYLFRKEGQNVTLSCEQNLNHDAMYWYRQDPGQGLRLIYYSQIVNDFQKGDIAEGYSVSREKKESFPLTVTSAQKNPTAFYLCASSTTGVNSPLHFGNGTRLTVT.

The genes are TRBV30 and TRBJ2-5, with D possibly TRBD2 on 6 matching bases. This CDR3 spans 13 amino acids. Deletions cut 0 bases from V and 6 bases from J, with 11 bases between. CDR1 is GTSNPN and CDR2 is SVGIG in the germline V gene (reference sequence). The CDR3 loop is CAWSVGGGQTQYF. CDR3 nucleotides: TGTGCCTGGAGTGTCGGGGGAGGCCAGACCCAGTACTTC.

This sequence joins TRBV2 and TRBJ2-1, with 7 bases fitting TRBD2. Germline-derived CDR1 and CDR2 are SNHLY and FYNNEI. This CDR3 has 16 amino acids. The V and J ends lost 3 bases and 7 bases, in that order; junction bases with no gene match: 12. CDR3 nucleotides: TGTGCCAGCAGTGACCCAAGCGGGGCCCGGGGGAATGAGCAGTTCTTC. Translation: CASSDPSGARGNEQFF.

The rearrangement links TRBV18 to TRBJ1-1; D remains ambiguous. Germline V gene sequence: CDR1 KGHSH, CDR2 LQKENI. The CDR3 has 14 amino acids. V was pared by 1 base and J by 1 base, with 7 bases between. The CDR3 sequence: CASSPQASNTEAFF. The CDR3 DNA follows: TGTGCCAGCTCACCACAAGCCTCGAACACTGAAGCTTTCTTT.

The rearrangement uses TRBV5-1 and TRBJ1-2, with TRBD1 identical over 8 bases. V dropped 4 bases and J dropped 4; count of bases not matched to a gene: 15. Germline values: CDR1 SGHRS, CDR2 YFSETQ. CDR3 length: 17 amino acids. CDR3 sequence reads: CASSARQGRLLRYGYTF. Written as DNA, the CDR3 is TGCGCCAGCAGCGCCCGACAGGGGAGGCTTCTCCGCTATGGCTACACCTTC.

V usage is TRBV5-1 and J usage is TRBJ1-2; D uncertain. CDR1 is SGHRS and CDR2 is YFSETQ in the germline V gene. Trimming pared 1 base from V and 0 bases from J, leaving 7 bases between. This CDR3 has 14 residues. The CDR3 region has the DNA TGCGCCAGCAGCTTGTCGACAACTAACTATGGCTACACCTTC. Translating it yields CASSLSTTNYGYTF.